The 6 T cell receptor beta chains listed next were all sequenced from one sample in a study of blood T cell repertoires in COVID-19 (dated by TCRdb to the early 2020s). Receptors were amplified or captured by the immunoSEQ multiplex PCR assay. Drawn from immuneACCESS, this table holds only the in-frame rearrangements with V and J called that TCRdb kept. Clones are partly lost; checked studies trace under half to an unresolved V gene and leave the rest unexplained. In all, the sample holds some 220,000 clones, and 84% of those were seen once. The ten largest clones capture 4% of the sample. Sequencing was done on a sample of peripheral blood. The source of these receptors is a man over 45 with acute or convalescent COVID-19.

This sequence joins TRBV19 and TRBJ2-7; 10 bases align to TRBD2. Germline lookup yields CDR1 LNHDA and CDR2 SQIVND (reference sequence). This CDR3 comprises 14 residues. Trimming took 6 bases from V and 3 from J; bases not matched to a gene: 5. The CDR3 region is CASSTLAGNYEQYF. The CDR3 DNA is TGTGCCAGTAGCACACTAGCGGGGAACTACGAGCAGTACTTC.

The V gene is TRBV5-4, the J gene TRBJ1-1; D not certain. Germline V lookup: CDR1 SGHNT, CDR2 YYREEE (reference sequence). V lost 1 base and J lost 1, with 11 bases in between. The CDR3 totals 15 residues. CDR3 protein: CASSLYAAGNTEAFF. Here the CDR3 DNA reads TGTGCCAGCAGCTTGTACGCAGCAGGGAACACTGAAGCTTTCTTT.

The chain carries TRBV5-1 and TRBJ1-1, with TRBD1 matching 10 bases. The trim removed 3 bases at V and 1 base at J, leaving 3 bases unmatched. The CDR3 consists of 15 residues. The germline gives CDR1 SGHRS, CDR2 YFSETQ. The CDR3 here is CASSSRDRGNTEAFF. The CDR3 DNA is TGCGCCAGCAGCTCCCGGGACAGGGGGAACACTGAAGCTTTCTTT.

V usage is TRBV29-1 and J usage is TRBJ2-1; 13 nucleotides align to TRBD2. The trim removed 7 bases at V and 3 bases at J, leaving 3 bases unmatched. This CDR3 is 14 amino acids long. Germline CDR1 SQVTM, CDR2 ANQGSEA. CDR3 nucleotide sequence: TGCAGCGGGACTAGCGGGGGAGACTACAATGAGCAGTTCTTC. Translating gives CSGTSGGDYNEQFF.

J is TRBJ2-5 and V is TRBV3-1 (or the pseudogene TRBV3-2), with 9 bases that match TRBD1. Losses at the gene ends were 3 bases for V and 5 bases for J; bases not matched to a gene: 13. This CDR3 contains 17 residues. Germline V CDR1 and CDR2: LGHDT, YNNKEL (reference sequence). CDR3 in DNA: TGTGCCAGCAGCCAGCTGGGACAGGGAATTTTGTTGGAGACCCAGTACTTC. Translation: CASSQLGQGILLETQYF.

The V and J genes are TRBV9 and TRBJ1-6; D possibly corresponds to TRBD1 (6 bases). V lost 0 bases and J 7 bases, leaving 11 bases between the germline ends. Germline CDR1 is SGDLS and CDR2 is YYNGEE. The CDR3 loop spans 15 amino acids. The CDR3 loop reads CASSVDTGNNSPLHF. The CDR3 nucleotides read TGTGCCAGCAGCGTAGATACAGGGAACAATTCACCCCTCCACTTT.